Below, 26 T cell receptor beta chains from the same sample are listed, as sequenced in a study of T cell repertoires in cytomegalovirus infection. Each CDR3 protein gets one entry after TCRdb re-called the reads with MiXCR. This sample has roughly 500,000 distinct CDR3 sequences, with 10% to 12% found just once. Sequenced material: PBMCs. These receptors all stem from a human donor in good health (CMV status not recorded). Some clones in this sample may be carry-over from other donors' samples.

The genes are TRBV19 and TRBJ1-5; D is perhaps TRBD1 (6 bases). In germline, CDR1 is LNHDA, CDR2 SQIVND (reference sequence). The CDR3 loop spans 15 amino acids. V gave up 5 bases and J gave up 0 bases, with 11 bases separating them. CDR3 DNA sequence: TGTGCCAGTAGTCCAGGGGACCTTAGCAATCAGCCCCAGCATTTT. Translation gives CASSPGDLSNQPQHF.

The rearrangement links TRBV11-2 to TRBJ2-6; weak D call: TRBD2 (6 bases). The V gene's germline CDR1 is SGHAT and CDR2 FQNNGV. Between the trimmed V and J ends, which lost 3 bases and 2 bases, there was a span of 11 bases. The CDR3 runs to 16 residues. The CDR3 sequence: CASSFNGGTGANVLTF. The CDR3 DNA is TGTGCCAGCAGCTTTAATGGGGGGACTGGGGCCAACGTCCTGACTTTC.

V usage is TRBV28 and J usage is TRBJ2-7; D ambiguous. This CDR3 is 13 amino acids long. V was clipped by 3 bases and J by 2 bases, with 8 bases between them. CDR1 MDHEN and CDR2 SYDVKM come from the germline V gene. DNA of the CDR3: TGTGCCAGCAGTTTTGACACCGCCTACGAGCAGTACTTC. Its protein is CASSFDTAYEQYF.

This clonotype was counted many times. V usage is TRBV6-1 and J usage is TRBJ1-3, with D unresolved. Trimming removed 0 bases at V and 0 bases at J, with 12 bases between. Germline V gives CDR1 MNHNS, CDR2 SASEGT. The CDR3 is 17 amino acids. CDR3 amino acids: CASSEARFAISGNTIYF. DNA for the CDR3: TGTGCCAGCAGTGAAGCGCGATTCGCTATCTCTGGAAACACCATATATTTT.

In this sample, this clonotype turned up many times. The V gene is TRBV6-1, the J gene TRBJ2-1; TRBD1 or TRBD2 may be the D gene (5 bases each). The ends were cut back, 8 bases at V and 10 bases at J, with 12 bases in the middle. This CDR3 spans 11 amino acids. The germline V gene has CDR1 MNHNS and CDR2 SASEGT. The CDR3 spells CASRGGPEQFF. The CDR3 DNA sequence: TGTGCCAGCCGGGGCGGGCCGGAGCAGTTCTTC.

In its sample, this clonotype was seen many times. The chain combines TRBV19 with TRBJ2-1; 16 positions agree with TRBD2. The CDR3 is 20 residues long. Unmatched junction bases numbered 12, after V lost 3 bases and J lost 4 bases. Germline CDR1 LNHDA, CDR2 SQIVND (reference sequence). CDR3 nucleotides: TGTGCCAGTAGTATTCCTCCGGGACTAGCGGGAGGGGGCCCGTACAATGAGCAGTTCTTC. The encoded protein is CASSIPPGLAGGGPYNEQFF.

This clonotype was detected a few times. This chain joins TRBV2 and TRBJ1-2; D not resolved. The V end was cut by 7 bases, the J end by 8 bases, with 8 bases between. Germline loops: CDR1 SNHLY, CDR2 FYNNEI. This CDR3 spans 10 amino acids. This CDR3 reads CASNSGGYTF. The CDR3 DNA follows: TGTGCCAGCAATTCCGGCGGCTACACCTTC.

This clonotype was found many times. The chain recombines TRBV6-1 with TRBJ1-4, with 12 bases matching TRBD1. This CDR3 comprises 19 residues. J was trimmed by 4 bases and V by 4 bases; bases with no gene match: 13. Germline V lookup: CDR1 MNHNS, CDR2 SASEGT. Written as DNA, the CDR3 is TGTGCCAGCAGTGCAACCGGGACAGGGGGCGGGGCCCGTAATGAAAAACTGTTTTTT. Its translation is CASSATGTGGGARNEKLFF.

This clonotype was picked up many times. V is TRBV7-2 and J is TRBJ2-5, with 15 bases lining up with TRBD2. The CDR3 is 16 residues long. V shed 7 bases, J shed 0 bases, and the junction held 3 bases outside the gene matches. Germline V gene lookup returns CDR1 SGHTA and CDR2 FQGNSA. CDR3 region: CASTGTSGGYQETQYF. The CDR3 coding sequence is TGTGCCAGCACCGGGACTAGCGGGGGGTACCAAGAGACCCAGTACTTC.

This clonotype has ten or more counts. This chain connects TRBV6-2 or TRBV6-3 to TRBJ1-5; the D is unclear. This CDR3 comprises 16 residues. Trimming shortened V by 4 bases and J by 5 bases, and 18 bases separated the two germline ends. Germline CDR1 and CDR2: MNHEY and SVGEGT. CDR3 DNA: TGTGCCAGCAGTTTGGCGTCCGGCCCGGGAGATCAGCCCCAGCATTTT. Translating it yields CASSLASGPGDQPQHF.

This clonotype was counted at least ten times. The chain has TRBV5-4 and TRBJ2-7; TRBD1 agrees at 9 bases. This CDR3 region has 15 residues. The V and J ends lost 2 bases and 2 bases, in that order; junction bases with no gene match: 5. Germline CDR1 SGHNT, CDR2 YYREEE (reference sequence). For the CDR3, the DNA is TGTGCCAGCAGCTTTCCGGGACAGGGAGCCTACGAGCAGTACTTC. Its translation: CASSFPGQGAYEQYF.

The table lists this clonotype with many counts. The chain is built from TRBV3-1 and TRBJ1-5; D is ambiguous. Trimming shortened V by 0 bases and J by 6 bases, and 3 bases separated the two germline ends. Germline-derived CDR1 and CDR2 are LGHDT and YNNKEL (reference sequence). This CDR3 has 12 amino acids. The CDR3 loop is CASSQDSQPQHF. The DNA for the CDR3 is TGTGCCAGCAGCCAAGATAGTCAGCCCCAGCATTTT.

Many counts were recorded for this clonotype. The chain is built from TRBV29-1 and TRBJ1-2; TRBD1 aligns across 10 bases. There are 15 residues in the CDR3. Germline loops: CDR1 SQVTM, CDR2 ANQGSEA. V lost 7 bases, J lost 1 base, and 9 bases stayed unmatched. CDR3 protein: CSAKGGTGDNYGYTF. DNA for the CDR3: TGCAGCGCCAAAGGGGGGACAGGGGATAACTATGGCTACACCTTC.

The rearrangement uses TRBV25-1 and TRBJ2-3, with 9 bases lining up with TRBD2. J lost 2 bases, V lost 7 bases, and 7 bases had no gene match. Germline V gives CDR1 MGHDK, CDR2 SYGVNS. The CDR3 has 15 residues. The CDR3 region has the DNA TGTGCCAGCACTAAGAGCGGGGGGTCCACAGATACGCAGTATTTT. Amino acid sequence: CASTKSGGSTDTQYF.

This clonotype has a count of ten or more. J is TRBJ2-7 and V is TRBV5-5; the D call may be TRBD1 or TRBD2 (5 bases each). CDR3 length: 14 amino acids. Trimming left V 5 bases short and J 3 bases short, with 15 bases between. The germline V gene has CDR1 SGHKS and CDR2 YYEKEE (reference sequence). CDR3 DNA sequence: TGTGCCAGCAGAAGTCCGGGACGTAGCTACGAGCAGTACTTC. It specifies CASRSPGRSYEQYF.

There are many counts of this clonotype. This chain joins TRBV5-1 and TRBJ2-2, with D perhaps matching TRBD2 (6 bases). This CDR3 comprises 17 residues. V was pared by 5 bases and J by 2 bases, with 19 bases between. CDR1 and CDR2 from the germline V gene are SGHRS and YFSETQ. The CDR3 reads CASRPDYAGINTGELFF. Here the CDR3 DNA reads TGCGCCAGCAGACCCGATTATGCGGGGATCAACACCGGGGAGCTGTTTTTT.

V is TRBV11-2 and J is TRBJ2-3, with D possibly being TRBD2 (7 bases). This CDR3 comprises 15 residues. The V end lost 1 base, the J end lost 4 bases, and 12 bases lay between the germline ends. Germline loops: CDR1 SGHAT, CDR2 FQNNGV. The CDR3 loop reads CASSLGGLAADTQYF. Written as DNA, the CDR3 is TGTGCCAGCAGCTTAGGGGGGCTAGCGGCAGATACGCAGTATTTT.

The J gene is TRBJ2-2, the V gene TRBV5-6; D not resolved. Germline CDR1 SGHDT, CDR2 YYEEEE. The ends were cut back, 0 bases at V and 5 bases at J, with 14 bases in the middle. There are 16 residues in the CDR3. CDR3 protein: CASSLGAQTRTGELFF. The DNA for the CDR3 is TGTGCCAGCAGCTTGGGTGCACAAACGAGGACCGGGGAGCTGTTTTTT.

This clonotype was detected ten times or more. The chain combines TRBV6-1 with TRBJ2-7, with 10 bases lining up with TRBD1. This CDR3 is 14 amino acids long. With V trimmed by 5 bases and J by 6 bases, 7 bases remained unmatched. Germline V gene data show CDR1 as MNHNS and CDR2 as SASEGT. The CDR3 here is CASSYGTGVGEQYF. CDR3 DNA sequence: TGTGCCAGCAGTTATGGGACAGGGGTAGGCGAGCAGTACTTC.

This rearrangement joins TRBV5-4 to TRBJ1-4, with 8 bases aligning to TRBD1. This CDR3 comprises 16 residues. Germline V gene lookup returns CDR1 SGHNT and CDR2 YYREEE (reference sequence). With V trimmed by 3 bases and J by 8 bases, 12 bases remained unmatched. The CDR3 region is CASSSDPGQGREKLFF. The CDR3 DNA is TGTGCCAGCAGCTCCGACCCAGGACAGGGTCGAGAAAAACTGTTTTTT.

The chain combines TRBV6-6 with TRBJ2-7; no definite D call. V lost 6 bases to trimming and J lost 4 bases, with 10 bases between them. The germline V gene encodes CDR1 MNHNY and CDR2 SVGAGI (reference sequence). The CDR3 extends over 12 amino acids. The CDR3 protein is CASSSDAYEQYF. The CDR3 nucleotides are TGTGCCAGCAGCTCGGACGCGTACGAGCAGTACTTC.

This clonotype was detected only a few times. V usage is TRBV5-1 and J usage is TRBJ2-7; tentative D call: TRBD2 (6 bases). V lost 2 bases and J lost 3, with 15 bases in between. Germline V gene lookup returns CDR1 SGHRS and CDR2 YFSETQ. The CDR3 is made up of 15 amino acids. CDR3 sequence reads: CASSFDGGPDYEQYF. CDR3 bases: TGCGCCAGCAGCTTCGACGGGGGTCCAGACTACGAGCAGTACTTC.

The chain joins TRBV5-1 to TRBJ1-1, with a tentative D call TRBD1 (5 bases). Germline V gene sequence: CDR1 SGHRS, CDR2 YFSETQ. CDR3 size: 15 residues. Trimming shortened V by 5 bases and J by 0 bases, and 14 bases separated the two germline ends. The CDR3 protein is CASRRTGVMNTEAFF. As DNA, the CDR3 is TGCGCCAGCAGAAGAACAGGAGTCATGAACACTGAAGCTTTCTTT. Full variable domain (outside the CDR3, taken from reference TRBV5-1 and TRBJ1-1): KAGVTQTPRYLIKTRGQQVTLSCSPISGHRSVSWYQQTPGQGLQFLFEYFSETQRNKGNFPGRFSGRQFSNSRSEMNVSTLELGDSALYLCASRRTGVMNTEAFFGQGTRLTVV.

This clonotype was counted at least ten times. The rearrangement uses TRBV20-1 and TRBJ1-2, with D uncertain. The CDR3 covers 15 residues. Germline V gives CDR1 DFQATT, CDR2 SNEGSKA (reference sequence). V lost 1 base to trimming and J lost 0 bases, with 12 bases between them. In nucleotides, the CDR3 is TGCAGTGCTAGAGCTTCCGGGAGGACTAACTATGGCTACACCTTC. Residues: CSARASGRTNYGYTF.

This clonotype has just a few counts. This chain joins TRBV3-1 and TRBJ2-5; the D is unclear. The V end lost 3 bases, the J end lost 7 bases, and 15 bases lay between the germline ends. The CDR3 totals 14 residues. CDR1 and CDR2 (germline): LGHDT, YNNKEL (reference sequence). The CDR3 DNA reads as TGTGCCAGCAGCCAGGACCTTAACTTCGGGACCCAGTACTTC. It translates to CASSQDLNFGTQYF.

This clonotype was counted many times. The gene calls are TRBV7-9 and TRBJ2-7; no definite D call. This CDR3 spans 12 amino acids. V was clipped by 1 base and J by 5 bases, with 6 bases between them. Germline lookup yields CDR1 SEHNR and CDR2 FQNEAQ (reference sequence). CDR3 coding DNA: TGTGCCAGCAGCTTAGTACCCAACGAGCAGTACTTC. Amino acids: CASSLVPNEQYF.